The T cell receptor (beta chain) described here comes from a study of cytomegalovirus exposure and HLA in healthy donors. Study-wide points: An Asian-associated ancestry cluster reportedly showed fewer N-insertions than the approximately 700-donor mean in a later analysis. According to the study, 160 or so TCR beta chains were cytomegalovirus-associated.

Germline V gene lookup returns CDR1 PRHDT and CDR2 FYEKMQ (reference sequence). The ends lost 4 bases at V and 5 bases at J; junction bases unmatched: 11. The CDR3 is made up of 17 amino acids. Remarks on this clone: Antigen specificity is unknown.

60 Vbeta and 13 Jbeta primers were used in PCR. The table came from immunoSEQ multiplex PCR; TCRdb's copy has only in-frame clones and leaves some out. The sample consists of 150,000 to 200,000 clones, about 80% of them appearing once. Sequences were obtained from PBMCs. The origin of this receptor is a man aged 18 to 35 in good health and CMV-seropositive. The chain uses TRBV13 and TRBJ2-5, with TRBD2 identical over 12 bases. The CDR3 loop reads CASSSGLAGREFETQYF. The CDR3, as DNA: TGTGCCAGCAGCTCAGGACTAGCGGGGAGAGAGTTCGAGACCCAGTACTTC. The variable domain in full, completed from reference TRBV13 and TRBJ2-5, reads AAGVIQSPRHLIKEKRETATLKCYPIPRHDTVYWYQQGPGQDPQFLISFYEKMQSDKGSIPDRFSAQQFSDYHSELNMSSLELGDSALYFCASSSGLAGREFETQYFGPGTRLLVL.